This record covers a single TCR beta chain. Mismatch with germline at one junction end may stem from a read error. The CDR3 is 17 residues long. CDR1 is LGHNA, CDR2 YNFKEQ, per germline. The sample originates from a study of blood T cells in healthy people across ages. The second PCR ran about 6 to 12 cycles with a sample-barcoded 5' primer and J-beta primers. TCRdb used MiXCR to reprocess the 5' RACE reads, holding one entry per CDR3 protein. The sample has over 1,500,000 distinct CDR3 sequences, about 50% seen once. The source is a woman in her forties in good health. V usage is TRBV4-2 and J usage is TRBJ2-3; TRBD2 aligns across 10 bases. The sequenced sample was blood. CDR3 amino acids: CAGSHPGFSGGTDTQYF. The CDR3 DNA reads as TGTGCCGGCAGCCACCCCGGATTTAGCGGGGGGACAGATACGCAGTATTTT.